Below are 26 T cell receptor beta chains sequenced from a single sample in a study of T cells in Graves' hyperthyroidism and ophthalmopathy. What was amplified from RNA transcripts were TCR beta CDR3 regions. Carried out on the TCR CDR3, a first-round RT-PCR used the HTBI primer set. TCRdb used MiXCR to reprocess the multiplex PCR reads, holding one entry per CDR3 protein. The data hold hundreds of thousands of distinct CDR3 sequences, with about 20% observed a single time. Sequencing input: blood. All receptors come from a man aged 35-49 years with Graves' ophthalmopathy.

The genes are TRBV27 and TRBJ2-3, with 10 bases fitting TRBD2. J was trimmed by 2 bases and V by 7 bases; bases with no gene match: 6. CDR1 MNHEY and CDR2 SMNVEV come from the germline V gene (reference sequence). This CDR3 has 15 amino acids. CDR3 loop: CASTLAGASTDTQYF. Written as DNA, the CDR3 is TGTGCCAGCACCCTAGCGGGAGCGTCCACAGATACGCAGTATTTT.

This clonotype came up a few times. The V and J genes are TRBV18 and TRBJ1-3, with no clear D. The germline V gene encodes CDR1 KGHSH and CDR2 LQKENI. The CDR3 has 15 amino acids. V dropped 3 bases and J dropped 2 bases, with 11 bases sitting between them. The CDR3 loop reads CASSPGGDTGNTIYF. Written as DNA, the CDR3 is TGTGCCAGCTCACCGGGCGGAGATACTGGAAACACCATATATTTT.

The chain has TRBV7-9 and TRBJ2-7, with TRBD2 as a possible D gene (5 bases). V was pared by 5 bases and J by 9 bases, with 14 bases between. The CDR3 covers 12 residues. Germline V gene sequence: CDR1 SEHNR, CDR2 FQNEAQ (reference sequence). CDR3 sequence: CASSRLEGRQYF. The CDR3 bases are TGTGCCAGCAGCCGCCTCGAAGGGAGGCAGTACTTC.

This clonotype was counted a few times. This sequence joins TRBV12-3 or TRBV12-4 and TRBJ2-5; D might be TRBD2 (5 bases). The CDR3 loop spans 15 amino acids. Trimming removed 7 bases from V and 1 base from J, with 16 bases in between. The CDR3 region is CASTPRTGSQETQYF. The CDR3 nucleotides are TGTGCCAGCACCCCGAGGACGGGGTCCCAAGAGACCCAGTACTTC.

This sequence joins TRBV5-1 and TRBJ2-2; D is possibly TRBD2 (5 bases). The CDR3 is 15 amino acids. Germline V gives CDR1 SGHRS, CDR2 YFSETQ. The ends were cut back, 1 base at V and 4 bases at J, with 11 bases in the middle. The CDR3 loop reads CASSLSSKVTGELFF. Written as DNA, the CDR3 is TGCGCCAGCAGCTTGTCTAGCAAGGTCACCGGGGAGCTGTTTTTT. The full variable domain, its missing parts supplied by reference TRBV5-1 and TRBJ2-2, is KAGVTQTPRYLIKTRGQQVTLSCSPISGHRSVSWYQQTPGQGLQFLFEYFSETQRNKGNFPGRFSGRQFSNSRSEMNVSTLELGDSALYLCASSLSSKVTGELFFGEGSRLTVL.

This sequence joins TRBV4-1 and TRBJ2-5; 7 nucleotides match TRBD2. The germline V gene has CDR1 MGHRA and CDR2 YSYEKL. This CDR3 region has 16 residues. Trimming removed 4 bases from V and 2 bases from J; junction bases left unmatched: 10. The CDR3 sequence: CASSLSLGGLQETQYF. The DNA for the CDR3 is TGCGCCAGCAGCCTTTCGCTGGGAGGGCTGCAAGAGACCCAGTACTTC.

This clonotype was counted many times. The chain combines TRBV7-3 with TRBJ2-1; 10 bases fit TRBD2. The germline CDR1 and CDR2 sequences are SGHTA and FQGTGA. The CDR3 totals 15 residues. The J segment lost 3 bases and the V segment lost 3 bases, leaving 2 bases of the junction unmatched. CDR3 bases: TGTGCCAGCAGCTTTTCTAGCGGGAGCTACAATGAGCAGTTCTTC. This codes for CASSFSSGSYNEQFF.

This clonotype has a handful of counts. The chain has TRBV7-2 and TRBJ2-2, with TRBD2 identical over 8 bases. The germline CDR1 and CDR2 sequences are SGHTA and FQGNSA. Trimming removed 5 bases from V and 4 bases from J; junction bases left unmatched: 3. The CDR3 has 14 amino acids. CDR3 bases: TGTGCCAGCAGCCGACTAGCGTCCACCGGGGAGCTGTTTTTT. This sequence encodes CASSRLASTGELFF.

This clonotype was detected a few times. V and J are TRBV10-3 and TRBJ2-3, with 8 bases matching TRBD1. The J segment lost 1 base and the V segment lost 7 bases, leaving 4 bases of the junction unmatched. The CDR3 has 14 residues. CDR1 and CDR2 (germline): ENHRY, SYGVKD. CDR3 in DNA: TGTGCCATCACCCCGGGACAGGGCACAGATACGCAGTATTTT. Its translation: CAITPGQGTDTQYF.

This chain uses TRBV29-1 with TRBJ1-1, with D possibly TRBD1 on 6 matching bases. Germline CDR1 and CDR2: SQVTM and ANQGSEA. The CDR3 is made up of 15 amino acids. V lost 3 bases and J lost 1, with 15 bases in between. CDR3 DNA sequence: TGCAGCGTTGATTCGCAGGGGCGGAGGAACACTGAAGCTTTCTTT. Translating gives CSVDSQGRRNTEAFF.

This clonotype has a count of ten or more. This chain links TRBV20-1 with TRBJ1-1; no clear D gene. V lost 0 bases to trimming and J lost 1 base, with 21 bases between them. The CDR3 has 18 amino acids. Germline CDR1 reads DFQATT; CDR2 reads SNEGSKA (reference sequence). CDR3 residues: CSARDLREVVTRNTEAFF. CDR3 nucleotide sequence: TGCAGTGCTAGAGATCTTAGGGAGGTCGTCACGAGGAACACTGAAGCTTTCTTT.

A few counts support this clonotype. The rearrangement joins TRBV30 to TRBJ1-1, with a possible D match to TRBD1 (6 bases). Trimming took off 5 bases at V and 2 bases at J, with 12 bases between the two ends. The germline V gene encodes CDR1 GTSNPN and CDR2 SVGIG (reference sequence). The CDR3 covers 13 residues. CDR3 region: CAWGGQPNTEAFF. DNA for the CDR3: TGTGCCTGGGGCGGACAGCCTAACACTGAAGCTTTCTTT.

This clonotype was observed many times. This CDR3 reads CASQGGATYEQYF. In DNA, the CDR3 is TGTGCCAGCCAGGGGGGGGCGACCTACGAGCAGTACTTC. This rearrangement joins TRBV7-2 to TRBJ2-7; D tentatively fits TRBD1 or TRBD2 (7 bases each). The V gene's germline CDR1 is SGHTA and CDR2 FQGNSA. CDR3 size: 13 residues. V was trimmed by 8 bases and J by 2 bases, leaving 13 bases between them.

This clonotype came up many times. DNA for the CDR3: TGTGCCAGCAGTTTGACAGGGGGCTTTTTCAATGAGCAGTTCTTC. Amino acids: CASSLTGGFFNEQFF. The V and J genes are TRBV27 and TRBJ2-1; TRBD1 aligns across 10 bases. CDR3 length equals 15 residues. The trim removed 3 bases at V and 6 bases at J, leaving 5 bases unmatched. Germline V gene sequence: CDR1 MNHEY, CDR2 SMNVEV (reference sequence).

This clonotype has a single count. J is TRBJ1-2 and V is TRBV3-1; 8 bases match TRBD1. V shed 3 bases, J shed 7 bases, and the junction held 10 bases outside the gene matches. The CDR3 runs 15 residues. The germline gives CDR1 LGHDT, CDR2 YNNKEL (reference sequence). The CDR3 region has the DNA TGTGCCAGCAGCCATGACCTTGGACAGGGAGGTGGCTACACCTTC. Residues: CASSHDLGQGGGYTF.

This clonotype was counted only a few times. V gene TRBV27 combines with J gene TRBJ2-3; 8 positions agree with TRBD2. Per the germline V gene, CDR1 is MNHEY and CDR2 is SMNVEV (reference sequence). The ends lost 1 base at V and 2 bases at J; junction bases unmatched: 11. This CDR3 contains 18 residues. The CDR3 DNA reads TGTGCCAGCAGTTTATACCCCCCTTTTAGCGGGGACACAGATACGCAGTATTTT. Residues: CASSLYPPFSGDTDTQYF.

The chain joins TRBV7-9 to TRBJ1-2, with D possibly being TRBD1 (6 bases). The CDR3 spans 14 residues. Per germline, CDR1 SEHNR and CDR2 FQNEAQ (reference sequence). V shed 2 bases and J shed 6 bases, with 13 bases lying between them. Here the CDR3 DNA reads TGTGCCAGCAGCTTAATGCAGGGGAAGGATGGCTACACCTTC. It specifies CASSLMQGKDGYTF.

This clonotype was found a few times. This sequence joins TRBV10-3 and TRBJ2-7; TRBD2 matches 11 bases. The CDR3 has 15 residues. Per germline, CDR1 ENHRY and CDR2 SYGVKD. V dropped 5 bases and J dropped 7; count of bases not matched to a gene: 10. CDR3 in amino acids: CAISTSGRLGGEQYF. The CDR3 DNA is TGTGCCATCAGTACTAGCGGGAGACTTGGGGGGGAGCAGTACTTC.

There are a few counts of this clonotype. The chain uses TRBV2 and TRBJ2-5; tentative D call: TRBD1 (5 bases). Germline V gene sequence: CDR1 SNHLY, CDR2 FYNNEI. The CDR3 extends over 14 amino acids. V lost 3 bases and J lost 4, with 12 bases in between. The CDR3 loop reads CASSELRGLETQYF. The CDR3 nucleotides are TGTGCCAGCAGTGAGCTAAGGGGCTTAGAGACCCAGTACTTC. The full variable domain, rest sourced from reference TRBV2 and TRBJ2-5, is EPEVTQTPSHQVTQMGQEVILRCVPISNHLYFYWYRQILGQKVEFLVSFYNNEISEKSEIFDDQFSVERPDGSNFTLKIRSTKLEDSAMYFCASSELRGLETQYFGPGTRLLVL.

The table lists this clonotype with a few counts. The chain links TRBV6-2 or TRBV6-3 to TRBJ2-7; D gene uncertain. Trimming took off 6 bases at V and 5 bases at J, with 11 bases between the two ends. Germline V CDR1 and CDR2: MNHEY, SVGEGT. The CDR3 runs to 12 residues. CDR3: CASSTLPNEQYF. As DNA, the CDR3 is TGTGCCAGCAGCACCCTGCCCAACGAGCAGTACTTC.

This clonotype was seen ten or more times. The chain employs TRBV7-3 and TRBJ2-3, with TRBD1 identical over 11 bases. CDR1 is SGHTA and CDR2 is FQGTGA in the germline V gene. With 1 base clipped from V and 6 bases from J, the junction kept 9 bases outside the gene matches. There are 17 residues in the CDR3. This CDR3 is CASSLRPDRGQPDTQYF. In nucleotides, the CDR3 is TGTGCCAGCAGCTTAAGGCCGGACAGGGGGCAGCCGGATACGCAGTATTTT. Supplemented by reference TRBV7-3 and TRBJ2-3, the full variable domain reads GAGVSQTPSNKVTEKGKYVELRCDPISGHTALYWYRQSLGQGPEFLIYFQGTGAADDSGLPNDRFFAVRPEGSVSTLKIQRTERGDSAVYLCASSLRPDRGQPDTQYFGPGTRLTVL.

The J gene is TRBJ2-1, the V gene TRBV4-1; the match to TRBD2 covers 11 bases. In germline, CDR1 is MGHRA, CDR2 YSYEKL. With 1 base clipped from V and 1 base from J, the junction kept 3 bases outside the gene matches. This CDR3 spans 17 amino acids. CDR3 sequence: CASSQVAGGGSYNEQFF. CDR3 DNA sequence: TGCGCCAGCAGCCAAGTAGCGGGGGGGGGGTCCTACAATGAGCAGTTCTTC.

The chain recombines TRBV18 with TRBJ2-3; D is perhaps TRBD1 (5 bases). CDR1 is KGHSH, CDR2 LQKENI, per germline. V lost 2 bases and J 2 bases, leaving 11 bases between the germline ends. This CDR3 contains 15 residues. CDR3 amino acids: CASSPLQGTTDTQYF. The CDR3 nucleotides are TGTGCCAGCTCACCATTGCAGGGTACCACAGATACGCAGTATTTT.

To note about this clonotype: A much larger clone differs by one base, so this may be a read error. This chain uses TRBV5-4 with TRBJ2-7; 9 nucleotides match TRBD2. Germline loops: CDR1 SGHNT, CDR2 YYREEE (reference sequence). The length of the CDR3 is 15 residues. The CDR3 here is CASSLGLAASCEQYF. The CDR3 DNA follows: TGTGCCAGCAGCTTGGGACTAGCGGCCTCCTGCGAGCAGTACTTC.

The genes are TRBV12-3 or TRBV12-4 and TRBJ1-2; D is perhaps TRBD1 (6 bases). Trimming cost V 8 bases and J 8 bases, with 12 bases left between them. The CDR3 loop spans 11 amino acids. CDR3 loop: CASSGAGGYTF. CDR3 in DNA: TGTGCCAGCTCAGGGGCGGGAGGCTACACCTTC.

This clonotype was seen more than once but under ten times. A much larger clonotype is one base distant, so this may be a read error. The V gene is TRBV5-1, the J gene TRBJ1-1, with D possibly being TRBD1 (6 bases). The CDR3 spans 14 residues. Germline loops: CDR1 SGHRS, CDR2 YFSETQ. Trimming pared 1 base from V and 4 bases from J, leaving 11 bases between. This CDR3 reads CASSLQTGSTEAFF. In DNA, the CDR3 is TGCGCCAGCAGCTTGCAGACAGGTAGCACTGAAGCTTTCTTT.